What follows are 5 T cell receptor beta chains derived from one specimen sequenced in a study of blood T cell repertoires in COVID-19. Profiling relied on immunoSEQ multiplex PCR, and the TCRdb table lists in-frame clones only, not all of them. There are fewer than 350,000 clones in the sample; roughly nine tenths occur only once, and approximately 12% lies in the top ten. Sequenced: peripheral blood. These receptors were taken from a woman in her 30s with COVID-19, enrolled during active disease.

The V gene is TRBV2, the J gene TRBJ1-2; D may be TRBD1 (6 bases). V lost 6 bases and J 5 bases, leaving 10 bases between the germline ends. From germline, CDR1 is SNHLY and CDR2 FYNNEI. The length of the CDR3 is 12 residues. DNA of the CDR3: TGTGCCAGCAGGCTACAGGGATATGGCTACACCTTC. It yields the protein CASRLQGYGYTF.

V usage is TRBV6-5 and J usage is TRBJ1-1, with D tentatively TRBD1 (6 bases). Germline CDR1 MNHEY, CDR2 SVGAGI. V lost 4 bases, J lost 7 bases, and 10 bases lay in between. CDR3 length: 12 amino acids. CDR3 nucleotides: TGTGCCAGCAGTTGGGGGCATAGTGAAGCTTTCTTT. Protein: CASSWGHSEAFF.

This rearrangement joins TRBV30 to TRBJ2-5; a weak D match, TRBD1 (6 bases). Trimming stripped 0 bases from V and 2 bases from J, with 31 bases between. Per the germline V gene, CDR1 is GTSNPN and CDR2 is SVGIG (reference sequence). The length of the CDR3 is 21 residues. The CDR3 region is CAWSVRRGQGGTPNEQETQYF. In DNA, the CDR3 is TGTGCCTGGAGTGTACGCCGAGGGCAAGGGGGTACCCCTAACGAGCAAGAGACCCAGTACTTC.

CDR3 sequence: CASGSFRTDTQYF. For the CDR3, the DNA is TGTGCTAGTGGTTCGTTTCGTACAGATACGCAGTATTTT. The chain recombines TRBV12-5 with TRBJ2-3; D not resolved. Deletions cut 4 bases from V and 3 bases from J, with 8 bases between. Germline V CDR1 and CDR2: LGHNT, FRNRAP. The CDR3 length is 13 residues.

The chain recombines TRBV28 with TRBJ2-7, with 9 bases lining up with TRBD1. The length of the CDR3 is 15 residues. Germline CDR1 MDHEN, CDR2 SYDVKM. V lost 1 base and J lost 4; bases outside the gene matches: 5. CDR3 nucleotide sequence: TGTGCCAGCAGTTTATTGACAGGGGGTGGGTACGAGCAGTACTTC. Translation: CASSLLTGGGYEQYF.